This TCR beta chain is drawn from a study of T cells in women clearing cervical HPV infection. Using immunoSEQ multiplex PCR, the repertoire was profiled, and TCRdb retains in-frame clones only, with some absent. The record lists about 14,000 clones, of which the ten most abundant hold 20%. Sequenced material: blood buffy coat. This clonotype was obtained from a woman aged 18 to 75 with a cervical HPV16 infection that either progressed to CIN3+ or cleared (not recorded which).

Partial CDR3 DNA: TGTGCCAGCTCATGGACCGAGACTAATGAAAAG. This translates into CASSWTETNEK. The full CDR3 sequence reads CASSWTETNEKLFF. The chain links TRBV18 to TRBJ2-2; tentatively, D is TRBD2 (5 bases). The DNA ends 3 residues before the CDR3 does, and the rest of the CDR3 is filled in from the germline J gene. Germline assignment: CDR1 KGHSH and CDR2 LQKENI. The CDR3 runs 14 residues.